This TCR beta chain was found in a study of OX40 agonist ivuxolimab in advanced cancers. This clone was seen once. TCRdb keeps only in-frame clones here, not all; method: immunoSEQ multiplex PCR. The sample holds more than 20,000 clones, roughly 73% seen once. Germline lookup yields CDR1 WNHNN and CDR2 SYGVQD (reference sequence). Between the trimmed V and J ends, which lost 4 bases and 0 bases, there was a span of 13 bases. The CDR3 is made up of 15 amino acids. This TCR derives from an adult with an advanced solid tumor such as melanoma, head and neck, liver or kidney cancer. J is TRBJ2-7 and V is TRBV10-1; D may correspond to TRBD1 or TRBD2 (6 bases each). This specimen was CD4+ or CD8+ T cells sorted from blood, taken in a trial of the OX40 agonist ivuxolimab. The CDR3 coding sequence is TGCGCCAGCAGTGGCGGGACACCCGCCTCCTACGAGCAGTACTTC. Encoded protein: CASSGGTPASYEQYF.